The TCR beta chain under discussion was sequenced for a study of PD-1 blockade in classical Hodgkin lymphoma. General study findings and limits: Baseline TCR diversity was reportedly lower in newly diagnosed patients than in healthy donors. It was reported as lower still in relapsed/refractory patients. The authors have not defined what causes the repertoire differences, possibly disease activity or prior therapy.

Time point of the sample: newly diagnosed, previously untreated cHL patient sample. PBMCs from patients with newly diagnosed, untreated classical Hodgkin lymphoma served as a comparison group for the relapsed/refractory trial patients. Points on this clone: What it binds is not known.

This CDR3 has 19 residues. Trimming stripped 3 bases from V and 0 bases from J, with 22 bases between. Germline V lookup: CDR1 LGHNT, CDR2 FRNRAP. The repertoire was sequenced with immunoSEQ multiplex PCR; TCRdb's copy has only in-frame clones and lacks some. Of roughly 32,000 clones listed, around 94% are singletons. The specimen sequenced was peripheral blood mononuclear cells (PBMCs). This sequence originates from a human donor with classical Hodgkin lymphoma. V usage is TRBV12-5 and J usage is TRBJ2-3, with D perhaps TRBD2 (5 bases). CDR3 nucleotides: TGTGCTAGTGGTTTCAGTATCGGGATTGGGTCAGTTAGCACAGATACGCAGTATTTT. This translates into CASGFSIGIGSVSTDTQYF.